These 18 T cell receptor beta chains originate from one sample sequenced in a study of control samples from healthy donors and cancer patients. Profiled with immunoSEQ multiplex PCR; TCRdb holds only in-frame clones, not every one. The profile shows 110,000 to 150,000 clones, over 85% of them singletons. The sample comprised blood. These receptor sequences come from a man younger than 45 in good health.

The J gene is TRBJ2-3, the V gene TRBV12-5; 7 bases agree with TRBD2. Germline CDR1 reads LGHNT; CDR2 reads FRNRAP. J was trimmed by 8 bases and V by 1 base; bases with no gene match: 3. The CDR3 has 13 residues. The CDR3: CASGLGASGTQYF. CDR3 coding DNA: TGTGCTAGTGGTTTGGGTGCTAGCGGTACGCAGTATTTT. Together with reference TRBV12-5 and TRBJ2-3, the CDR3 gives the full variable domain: DARVTQTPRHKVTEMGQEVTMRCQPILGHNTVFWYRQTMMQGLELLAYFRNRAPLDDSGMPKDRFSAEMPDATLATLKIQPSEPRDSAVYFCASGLGASGTQYFGPGTRLTVL.

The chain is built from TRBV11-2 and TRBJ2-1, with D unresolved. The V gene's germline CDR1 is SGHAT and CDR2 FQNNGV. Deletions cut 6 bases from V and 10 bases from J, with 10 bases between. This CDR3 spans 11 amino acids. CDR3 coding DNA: TGTGCCAGCAGATTACAGACAGAGCAGTTCTTC. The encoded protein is CASRLQTEQFF.

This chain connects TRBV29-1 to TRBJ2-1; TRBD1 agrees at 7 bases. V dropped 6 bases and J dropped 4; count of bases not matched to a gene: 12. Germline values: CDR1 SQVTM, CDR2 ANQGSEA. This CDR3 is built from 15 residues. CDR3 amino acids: CSVHLRGRSYNEQFF. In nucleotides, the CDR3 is TGCAGCGTACACCTTAGGGGGCGATCGTACAATGAGCAGTTCTTC.

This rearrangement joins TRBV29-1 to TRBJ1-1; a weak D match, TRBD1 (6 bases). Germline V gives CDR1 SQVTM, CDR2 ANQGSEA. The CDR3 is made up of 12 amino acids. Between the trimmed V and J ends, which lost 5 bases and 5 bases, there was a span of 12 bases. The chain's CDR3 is CSVQGRRTEAFF. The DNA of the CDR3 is TGCAGCGTTCAGGGGAGAAGGACTGAAGCTTTCTTT.

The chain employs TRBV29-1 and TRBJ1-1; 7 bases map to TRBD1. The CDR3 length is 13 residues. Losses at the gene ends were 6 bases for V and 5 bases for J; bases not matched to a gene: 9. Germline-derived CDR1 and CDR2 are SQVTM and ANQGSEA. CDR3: CSVIDREGTEAFF. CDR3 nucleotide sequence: TGCAGCGTAATCGACAGGGAGGGGACTGAAGCTTTCTTT.

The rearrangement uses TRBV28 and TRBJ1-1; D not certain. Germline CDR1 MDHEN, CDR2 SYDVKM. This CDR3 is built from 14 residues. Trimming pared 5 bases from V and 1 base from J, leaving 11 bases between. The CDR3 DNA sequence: TGTGCCAGCAGTCTTGGGCAGGCGAACACTGAAGCTTTCTTT. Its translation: CASSLGQANTEAFF.

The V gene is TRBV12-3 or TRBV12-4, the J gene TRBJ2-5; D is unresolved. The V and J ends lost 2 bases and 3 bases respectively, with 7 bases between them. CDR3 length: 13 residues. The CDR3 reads CASSLRQKETQYF. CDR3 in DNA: TGTGCCAGCAGTTTACGGCAGAAAGAGACCCAGTACTTC.

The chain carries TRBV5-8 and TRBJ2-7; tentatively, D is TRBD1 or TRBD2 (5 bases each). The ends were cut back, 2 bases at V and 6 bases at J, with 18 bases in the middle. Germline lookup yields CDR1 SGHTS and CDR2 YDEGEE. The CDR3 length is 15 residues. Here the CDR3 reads CASSFLRVARGEQYF. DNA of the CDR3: TGTGCCAGCAGCTTTTTAAGAGTTGCGAGGGGCGAGCAGTACTTC.

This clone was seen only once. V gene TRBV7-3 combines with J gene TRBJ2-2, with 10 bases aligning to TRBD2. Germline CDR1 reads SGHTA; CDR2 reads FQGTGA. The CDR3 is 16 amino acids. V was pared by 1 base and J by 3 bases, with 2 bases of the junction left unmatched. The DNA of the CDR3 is TGTGCCAGCAGCTTAATTAGCGGGAGGTACACCGGGGAGCTGTTTTTT. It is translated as CASSLISGRYTGELFF. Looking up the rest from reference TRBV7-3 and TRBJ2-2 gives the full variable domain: GAGVSQTPSNKVTEKGKYVELRCDPISGHTALYWYRQSLGQGPEFLIYFQGTGAADDSGLPNDRFFAVRPEGSVSTLKIQRTERGDSAVYLCASSLISGRYTGELFFGEGSRLTVL.

The CDR3 here is CASSESSGYEQFF. For the CDR3, the DNA is TGTGCCAGCAGTGAATCCAGTGGGTATGAGCAGTTCTTC. V and J are TRBV2 and TRBJ2-1, with D unresolved. The CDR3 is 13 amino acids. The ends were cut back, 2 bases at V and 8 bases at J, with 10 bases in the middle. The germline gives CDR1 SNHLY, CDR2 FYNNEI. The variable domain in full, completed from reference TRBV2 and TRBJ2-1, reads EPEVTQTPSHQVTQMGQEVILRCVPISNHLYFYWYRQILGQKVEFLVSFYNNEISEKSEIFDDQFSVERPDGSNFTLKIRSTKLEDSAMYFCASSESSGYEQFFGPGTRLTVL.

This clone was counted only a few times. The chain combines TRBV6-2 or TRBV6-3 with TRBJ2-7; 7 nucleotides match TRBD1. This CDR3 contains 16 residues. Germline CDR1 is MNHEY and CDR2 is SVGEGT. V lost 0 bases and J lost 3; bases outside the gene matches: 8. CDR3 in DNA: TGTGCCAGCAGTTACTCTGGGGACGACAGGGACTACGAGCAGTACTTC. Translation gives CASSYSGDDRDYEQYF.

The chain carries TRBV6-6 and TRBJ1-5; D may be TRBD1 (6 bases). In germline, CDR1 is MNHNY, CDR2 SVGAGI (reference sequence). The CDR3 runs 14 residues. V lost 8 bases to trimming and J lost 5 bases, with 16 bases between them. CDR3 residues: CASGGQGGDQPQHF. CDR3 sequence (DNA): TGTGCCAGCGGGGGGCAGGGAGGTGATCAGCCCCAGCATTTT.

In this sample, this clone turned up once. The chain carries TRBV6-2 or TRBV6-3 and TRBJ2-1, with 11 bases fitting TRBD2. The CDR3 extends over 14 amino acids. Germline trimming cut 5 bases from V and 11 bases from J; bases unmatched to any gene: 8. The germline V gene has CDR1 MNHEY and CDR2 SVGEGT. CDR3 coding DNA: TGTGCCAGCAGTGGACCCGGGACTAGCGGAAAGCAGTTCTTC. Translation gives CASSGPGTSGKQFF.

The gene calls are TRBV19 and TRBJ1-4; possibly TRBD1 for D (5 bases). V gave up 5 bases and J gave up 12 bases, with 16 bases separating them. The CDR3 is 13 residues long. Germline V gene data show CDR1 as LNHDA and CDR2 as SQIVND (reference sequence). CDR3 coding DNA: TGTGCCAGTAGTGTTAACCAGGGAATCGAACTGTTTTTT. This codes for CASSVNQGIELFF.

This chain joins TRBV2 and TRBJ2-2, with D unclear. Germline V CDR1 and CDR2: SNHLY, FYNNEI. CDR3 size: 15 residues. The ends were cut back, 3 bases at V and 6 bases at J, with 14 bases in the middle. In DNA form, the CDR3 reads TGTGCCAGCAGTGATCACGGAGATGCCCCCGGGGAGCTGTTTTTT. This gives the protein CASSDHGDAPGELFF.

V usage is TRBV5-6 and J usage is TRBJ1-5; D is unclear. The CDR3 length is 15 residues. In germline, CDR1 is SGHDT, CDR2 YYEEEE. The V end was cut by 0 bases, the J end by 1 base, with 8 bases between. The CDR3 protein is CASSLAWGSNQPQHF. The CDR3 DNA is TGTGCCAGCAGCTTGGCTTGGGGAAGCAATCAGCCCCAGCATTTT.

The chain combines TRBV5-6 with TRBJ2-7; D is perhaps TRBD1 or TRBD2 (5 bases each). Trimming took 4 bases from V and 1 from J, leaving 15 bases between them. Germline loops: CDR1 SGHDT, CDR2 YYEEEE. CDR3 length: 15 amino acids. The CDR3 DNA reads TGTGCCAGCAGCAATAGGGGAGAAGAATCCTACGAGCAGTACTTC. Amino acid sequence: CASSNRGEESYEQYF. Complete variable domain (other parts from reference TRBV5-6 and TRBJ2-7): DAGVTQSPTHLIKTRGQQVTLRCSPKSGHDTVSWYQQALGQGPQFIFQYYEEEERQRGNFPDRFSGHQFPNYSSELNVNALLLGDSALYLCASSNRGEESYEQYFGPGTRLTVT.

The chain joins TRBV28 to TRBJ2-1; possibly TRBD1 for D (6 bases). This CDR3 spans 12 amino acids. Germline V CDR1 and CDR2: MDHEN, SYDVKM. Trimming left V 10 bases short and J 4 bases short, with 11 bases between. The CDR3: CAIGGGYNEQFF. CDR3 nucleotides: TGTGCCATAGGGGGTGGATACAATGAGCAGTTCTTC.